Below, one TCR beta chain is given with its context. A read error may be the cause here, since a much bigger clone is one base away. The data stem from a study of blood T cells in healthy people across ages. Primed by a sample-barcoded 5' primer and a J-beta primer mix, a second PCR proceeded for roughly 6 to 12 cycles. TCRdb used MiXCR to reprocess the 5' RACE reads, holding one entry per CDR3 protein. This sample has hundreds of thousands of distinct CDR3 sequences; approximately 30% occur once, and the top ten carry around 14%. This CDR3 is 14 amino acids long. Trimming removed 1 base from V and 13 bases from J, with 17 bases in between.

This receptor was obtained from a woman aged 80 or over in good health. The J gene is TRBJ2-1, the V gene TRBV12-3 or TRBV12-4; the D gene is possibly TRBD1 (5 bases). Sample: blood. The CDR3: CASSLGGPSETQFF. The DNA of the CDR3 is TGTGCCAGCAGTTTAGGGGGCCCCAGCGAGACCCAGTTCTTC.